This is a list of T cell receptor beta chains from one sample in a study of Ad26.COV2.S vaccination and SARS-CoV-2 variants. Sequenced by immunoSEQ multiplex PCR; TCRdb stores in-frame clones only, minus some. The table has a few hundred thousand clones, about 89% seen once. The material sequenced was peripheral blood, taken in a trial of Ad26.COV2.S vaccine versus placebo. These receptors came from a person aged 18-65 years who received the Ad26.COV2.S COVID-19 vaccine or a placebo. The CDR3 runs from the conserved cysteine through the conserved F or W. Fields, in order: clone size, V gene, D gene, J gene, CDR3 protein, CDR3 DNA. The D gene is left open where the match is weak. Clone size is given for some rows only: seen once, a few or many times, or a class if the clone is expanded.

>.|TRBV6-5|TRBD1|TRBJ2-5
CATLNPGTGGETQYF
TGTGCCACCCTTAACCCCGGGACAGGGGGCGAGACCCAGTACTTC
>.|TRBV12-3/TRBV12-4|.|TRBJ2-7
CASTQGFYEQYF
TGTGCCAGCACCCAGGGGTTCTACGAGCAGTACTTC
>.|TRBV29-1|TRBD2|TRBJ2-5
CSVDDGLGKTQYF
TGCAGCGTTGACGATGGACTAGGAAAGACCCAGTACTTC
>.|TRBV7-8|TRBD1|TRBJ1-1
CASSPRTGLDTEAFF
TGTGCCAGCAGCCCGCGGACAGGGTTGGACACTGAAGCTTTCTTT
>.|TRBV3-1/TRBV3-2|TRBD1|TRBJ1-2
CASSQGSGTGVGGYTF
TGTGCCAGCAGCCAAGGATCCGGGACAGGGGTTGGTGGCTACACCTTC
>.|TRBV11-2|.|TRBJ2-7
CASSLGVSYEQYF
TGTGCCAGCAGCTTAGGCGTCTCCTACGAGCAGTACTTC
>.|TRBV7-3|.|TRBJ2-2
CASSAQADTGELFF
TGTGCCAGCAGCGCCCAGGCTGACACCGGGGAGCTGTTTTTT
>.|TRBV4-1|.|TRBJ1-1
CASSQGNRREGTEAFF
TGCGCCAGCAGCCAAGGGAACAGGAGAGAGGGCACTGAAGCTTTCTTT
>.|TRBV11-2|.|TRBJ2-2
CASKRAGTGELFF
TGTGCCAGCAAAAGGGCAGGGACCGGGGAGCTGTTTTTT
>.|TRBV4-1|.|TRBJ2-3
CASSPPRVASSTDTQYF
TGCGCCAGCAGCCCCCCCCGGGTCGCGTCCAGCACAGATACGCAGTATTTT
>.|TRBV3-1/TRBV3-2|.|TRBJ1-1
CASSQDWANTEAFF
TGTGCCAGCAGCCAAGATTGGGCGAACACTGAAGCTTTCTTT
>once|TRBV3-1/TRBV3-2|.|TRBJ2-5
CASSPRDRLWETQYF
TGTGCCAGCAGCCCTCGGGACCGCTTATGGGAGACCCAGTACTTC
>.|TRBV7-8|TRBD2|TRBJ2-3
CASSLVAGGRTDTQYF
TGTGCCAGCAGCTTAGTCGCGGGGGGACGCACAGATACGCAGTATTTT
>.|TRBV5-8|TRBD1|TRBJ1-2
CASSVSDRGYYGYTF
TGTGCCAGCAGCGTATCGGACAGGGGTTACTATGGCTACACCTTC
>.|TRBV15|.|TRBJ1-3
CATSRGVQEARGNTIYF
TGTGCCACCAGCAGAGGCGTACAGGAGGCCAGGGGAAACACCATATATTTT
>.|TRBV28|TRBD1|TRBJ2-3
CASKTQGSTDTQYF
TGTGCCAGCAAAACACAGGGGAGCACAGATACGCAGTATTTT
>.|TRBV7-8|TRBD1|TRBJ1-5
CASSLGRGQRPQHF
TGTGCCAGCAGCTTAGGGAGGGGGCAAAGGCCCCAGCATTTT
>few|TRBV30|.|TRBJ1-3
CAWSALVGNTIYF
TGTGCCTGGAGTGCCCTTGTTGGCAACACCATATATTTT
>.|TRBV7-2|.|TRBJ1-6
CASSWAPGRSSYNSPLHF
TGTGCCAGCAGCTGGGCCCCGGGACGAAGCTCCTATAATTCACCCCTCCACTTT
>.|TRBV29-1|.|TRBJ2-7
CSVGKSGYEQYF
TGCAGCGTTGGGAAGTCAGGTTACGAGCAGTACTTC
>medium-sized|TRBV7-3|.|TRBJ1-1
CASSLTLIGRDKGF
TGTGCCAGCAGCTTAACGTTAATCGGCAGGGATAAGGGGTTT
>.|TRBV21-1|.|TRBJ1-4
CASSKGEDEKLFF
TGTGCCAGCAGCAAAGGGGAGGATGAAAAACTGTTTTTT
>.|TRBV27|.|TRBJ1-2
CASAHPPAAGGYTF
TGTGCCAGTGCACACCCCCCGGCGGCGGGTGGCTACACCTTC
>.|TRBV4-1|TRBD2|TRBJ2-1
CASSHLTSGRYNEQFF
TGCGCCAGCAGCCATCTTACTAGCGGTAGATACAATGAGCAGTTCTTC
>.|TRBV4-3|TRBD1|TRBJ1-4
CASSQDSYLGGLQVSTNEKLFF
TGCGCCAGCAGCCAAGATTCTTATCTAGGGGGCCTCCAAGTATCAACTAATGAAAAACTGTTTTTT
>.|TRBV5-8|.|TRBJ2-5
CASSTGPWETQYF
TGTGCCAGCAGCACGGGACCGTGGGAGACCCAGTACTTC
>.|TRBV14|.|TRBJ1-3
CASSQVRAISGNTIYF
TGTGCCAGCAGCCAAGTCAGGGCCATCTCTGGAAACACCATATATTTT
>.|TRBV4-1|.|TRBJ2-3
CASSQDGSTDTQYF
TGCGCCAGCAGCCAAGATGGGAGCACAGATACGCAGTATTTT
>.|TRBV13|.|TRBJ2-3
CASSPRGGPSPYF
TGTGCCAGCAGCCCCCGTGGGGGTCCCTCCCCGTATTTT
>.|TRBV30|TRBD1|TRBJ1-2
CAWRVPGGQPNYGYTF
TGTGCCTGGAGGGTCCCCGGGGGACAGCCGAACTATGGCTACACCTTC
>.|TRBV5-4|.|TRBJ1-2
CASSLWDGEGYTF
TGTGCCAGCAGCCTATGGGACGGCGAGGGCTACACCTTC
>once|TRBV6-4|.|TRBJ1-2
CASSRGSGNYGYTF
TGTGCCAGCAGTCGAGGGTCAGGGAACTATGGCTACACCTTC
>.|TRBV2|TRBD1|TRBJ1-6
CASSVDRGGIALHF
TGTGCCAGCAGTGTGGACAGGGGAGGTATAGCCCTCCACTTT
>.|TRBV25-1|TRBD1|TRBJ2-2
CASSERGQGNTGELFF
TGTGCCAGCAGTGAACGAGGACAGGGGAACACCGGGGAGCTGTTTTTT
>.|TRBV20-1|TRBD1|TRBJ2-7
CSASSRQGKRKFYEQYF
TGCAGTGCTAGTAGTCGACAGGGAAAAAGAAAGTTCTACGAGCAGTACTTC
>.|TRBV27|.|TRBJ2-7
CASSLVPLGYEQYF
TGTGCCAGCAGTTTAGTCCCCCTAGGCTACGAGCAGTACTTC
>once|TRBV3-1/TRBV3-2|.|TRBJ2-3
CASSQGGSTDTQYF
TGTGCCAGCAGCCAAGGCGGGAGCACAGATACGCAGTATTTT
>.|TRBV30|.|TRBJ2-7
CACSTGTIVYEQYF
TGTGCCTGCTCAACCGGGACAATTGTCTACGAGCAGTACTTC
>once|TRBV10-3|TRBD2|TRBJ2-5
CAISRTSGGAETQYF
TGTGCCATCAGTAGGACTAGCGGGGGAGCGGAGACCCAGTACTTC
>.|TRBV11-3|TRBD2|TRBJ2-1
CASSQYLAGVDNEQFF
TGTGCCAGCAGCCAATATCTAGCGGGAGTGGACAATGAGCAGTTCTTC
>.|TRBV30|.|TRBJ1-1
CAWRTEADTEAFF
TGTGCCTGGAGGACCGAAGCTGACACTGAAGCTTTCTTT
>.|TRBV11-1|TRBD2|TRBJ2-5
CASSRAGTSRETQYF
TGTGCCAGCAGTAGAGCCGGGACTAGCAGAGAGACCCAGTACTTC
>.|TRBV18|.|TRBJ2-1
CASSASLSAGQYNEQFF
TGTGCCAGCTCAGCTTCTTTGAGTGCGGGACAGTACAATGAGCAGTTCTTC
>.|TRBV27|.|TRBJ2-1
CASSLGADYEQFF
TGTGCCAGCAGTTTAGGGGCAGACTATGAGCAGTTCTTC
>.|TRBV6-4|TRBD2|TRBJ2-3
CASSDAAGGTDTQYF
TGTGCCAGCAGTGACGCGGCGGGAGGAACGGATACGCAGTATTTT
>.|TRBV18|TRBD2|TRBJ2-5
CASSPQAGAAGGETQYF
TGTGCCAGCTCACCACAAGCGGGAGCAGCAGGAGGAGAGACCCAGTACTTC
>.|TRBV23-1|TRBD1|TRBJ1-2
CASSHLQGAWYGYTF
TGCGCCAGCAGTCATTTGCAGGGGGCTTGGTATGGCTACACCTTC
>.|TRBV6-5|TRBD1|TRBJ1-2
CASPTGAGYTF
TGTGCCAGCCCGACAGGGGCCGGCTACACCTTC
>few|TRBV24-1|TRBD2|TRBJ2-7
CATSDERLWSGGPPTYEQYF
TGTGCCACCAGTGACGAAAGGCTTTGGTCGGGAGGGCCTCCAACCTACGAGCAGTACTTC
>.|TRBV9|.|TRBJ2-3
CASSVLAGAGDTQYF
TGTGCCAGCAGCGTTCTGGCGGGGGCCGGAGATACGCAGTATTTT
>.|TRBV9|.|TRBJ1-4
CASSALSYGSEKLFF
TGTGCCAGCAGCGCCCTTTCGTATGGTTCGGAAAAACTGTTTTTT
>.|TRBV24-1|.|TRBJ2-1
CATSDSNDNEQFF
TGTGCCACCAGTGATTCGAATGACAATGAGCAGTTCTTC
>once|TRBV2|TRBD1|TRBJ1-5
CASSEIDLYRGENQPQHF
TGTGCCAGCAGCGAGATAGACCTATACAGGGGAGAAAATCAGCCCCAGCATTTT
>.|TRBV29-1|.|TRBJ1-2
CSVGRGRNYGYTF
TGCAGCGTGGGACGGGGGCGGAACTATGGCTACACCTTC
>.|TRBV11-3|.|TRBJ2-5
CASSSLGGGTQYF
TGTGCCAGCAGCTCCCTAGGGGGAGGGACCCAGTACTTC
>.|TRBV7-8|.|TRBJ1-6
CASSLDLLMVPLHF
TGTGCCAGCAGCTTAGACCTACTGATGGTACCCCTCCACTTT